A single T cell receptor (beta chain) is shown here with its context. CDR1 is SGHTA, CDR2 FQGTGA, per germline. V lost 2 bases and J 2 bases, leaving 17 bases between the germline ends. The CDR3 totals 17 residues. The record originates from a study of cytomegalovirus exposure and HLA in healthy donors. Amplification used 60 Vbeta primers and 13 Jbeta primers. Profiling relied on immunoSEQ multiplex PCR, and the TCRdb table lists in-frame clones only, not all of them. The table shows more than 95,000 clones, with roughly 77% occurring only once. The receptor was isolated from a man aged 18 to 29 in good health and CMV-seronegative. Material for sequencing was PBMCs. The V gene is TRBV7-3, the J gene TRBJ2-3, with D perhaps TRBD1 (6 bases). DNA of the CDR3: TGTGCCAGCAGCTTAGTCCTCCAGGACAGAGACACAGATACGCAGTATTTT. It specifies CASSLVLQDRDTDTQYF.